What follows are 17 T cell receptor beta chains derived from one specimen sequenced in a study of cytomegalovirus exposure and HLA in healthy donors. Researchers ran the PCR with 60 Vbeta and 13 Jbeta primers. Method: immunoSEQ multiplex PCR; TCRdb's copy keeps in-frame clones and lacks some. The sample consists of about 180,000 clones, around 82% of them appearing once. The specimen was PBMCs. These receptors originate from a man between 60 and 75 years old in good health and CMV-seronegative.

CDR3 protein: CASSRGGNQETQYF. In nucleotides, the CDR3 is TGTGCCAGCAGTCGCGGGGGAAACCAAGAGACCCAGTACTTC. V usage is TRBV6-6 and J usage is TRBJ2-5, with 7 bases lining up with TRBD2. This CDR3 contains 14 residues. CDR1 and CDR2 from the germline V gene are MNHNY and SVGAGI (reference sequence). V lost 5 bases, J lost 0 bases, and 3 bases stayed unmatched.

V and J are TRBV7-2 and TRBJ2-3; TRBD2 matches at 7 bases. The V gene end was trimmed by 6 bases and the J gene end by 3 bases; junction bases not matched to a gene: 3. The germline V gene has CDR1 SGHTA and CDR2 FQGNSA. The CDR3 has 13 amino acids. The CDR3 DNA reads TGTGCCAGCAGAGCGGGGCTTACAGATACGCAGTATTTT. As protein: CASRAGLTDTQYF.

This rearrangement joins TRBV11-3 to TRBJ2-7, with D possibly TRBD2 on 7 matching bases. Trimming stripped 5 bases from V and 7 bases from J, with 18 bases between. This CDR3 has 14 residues. The germline V gene has CDR1 SGHNT and CDR2 YENEEA. CDR3 in amino acids: CASSPTSSRGEQYF. Here the CDR3 DNA reads TGTGCCAGCAGCCCGACTAGCTCTAGGGGGGAGCAGTACTTC.

This chain connects TRBV19 to TRBJ2-3, with 13 bases lining up with TRBD2. J gave up 3 bases and V 5 bases, and 2 bases lay outside the gene matches. The CDR3 totals 15 residues. Germline assignment: CDR1 LNHDA and CDR2 SQIVND (reference sequence). The CDR3 loop is CASSQTSGRTDTQYF. The CDR3 region has the DNA TGTGCCAGTAGTCAGACTAGCGGGAGGACAGATACGCAGTATTTT.

For this clone: The same CDR3 arises from other DNA sequences in this sample as well. The chain is built from TRBV13 and TRBJ2-7; a possible D gene is TRBD1 (6 bases). Trimming shortened V by 4 bases and J by 4 bases, and 14 bases separated the two germline ends. This CDR3 has 14 residues. Germline loops: CDR1 PRHDT, CDR2 FYEKMQ (reference sequence). CDR3 sequence: CASSSGQTAYEQYF. In DNA, the CDR3 is TGTGCCAGCAGCTCCGGACAGACAGCATACGAGCAGTACTTC.

V is TRBV4-1 and J is TRBJ2-1, with a weak D call TRBD1 (6 bases). The V gene's germline CDR1 is MGHRA and CDR2 YSYEKL. This CDR3 comprises 15 residues. The V end was cut by 1 base, the J end by 7 bases, with 14 bases between. The CDR3 sequence is CASSQGRTGSNEQFF. The CDR3 coding sequence is TGCGCCAGCAGCCAAGGTAGAACAGGGTCGAATGAGCAGTTCTTC.

This clone has a handful of counts. Other DNA sequences in this specimen translate into the identical CDR3. The chain employs TRBV6-5 and TRBJ2-3, with 13 bases matching TRBD2. Germline trimming cut 5 bases from V and 3 bases from J; bases unmatched to any gene: 2. The germline V gene encodes CDR1 MNHEY and CDR2 SVGAGI. This CDR3 has 15 amino acids. The CDR3 sequence is CASSRTSGRTDTQYF. DNA for the CDR3: TGTGCCAGCAGTCGGACTAGCGGGAGAACAGATACGCAGTATTTT.

The V call is TRBV19, the J call TRBJ2-1; weak D call: TRBD1 (5 bases). V was trimmed by 3 bases and J by 1 base, leaving 10 bases between them. In germline, CDR1 is LNHDA, CDR2 SQIVND (reference sequence). The CDR3 is 15 amino acids. The CDR3 DNA reads TGTGCCAGTAGTATGGAAGACAGTTCCTACAATGAGCAGTTCTTC. This codes for CASSMEDSSYNEQFF.

The V gene is TRBV7-9, the J gene TRBJ2-7, with D possibly TRBD1 on 6 matching bases. This CDR3 has 13 residues. The germline gives CDR1 SEHNR, CDR2 FQNEAQ (reference sequence). V was trimmed by 4 bases and J by 6 bases, leaving 13 bases between them. This CDR3 is CASSSTGPGEQYF. Here the CDR3 DNA reads TGTGCCAGCAGCTCGACAGGTCCCGGCGAGCAGTACTTC. Full variable domain (rest looked up from reference TRBV7-9 and TRBJ2-7): DTGVSQNPRHKITKRGQNVTFRCDPISEHNRLYWYRQTLGQGPEFLTYFQNEAQLEKSRLLSDRFSAERPKGSFSTLEIQRTEQGDSAMYLCASSSTGPGEQYFGPGTRLTVT.

The chain combines TRBV5-6 with TRBJ2-1; TRBD2 agrees at 14 bases. Germline lookup yields CDR1 SGHDT and CDR2 YYEEEE. Trimming cost V 3 bases and J 7 bases; bases outside gene matches: 0. There are 14 residues in the CDR3. The CDR3 sequence is CASSWTSGRNEQFF. The CDR3 nucleotides are TGTGCCAGCAGCTGGACTAGCGGGAGGAATGAGCAGTTCTTC.

The chain joins TRBV25-1 to TRBJ1-2; 7 positions agree with TRBD1. After removal of 6 bases from V and 4 bases from J, the junction contained 5 bases not matched to a gene. The CDR3 sequence is 13 residues long. Germline loops: CDR1 MGHDK, CDR2 SYGVNS. CDR3 residues: CASRDTGAYGYTF. CDR3 DNA sequence: TGTGCCAGCAGGGACACAGGGGCCTATGGCTACACCTTC.

This clone was seen a handful of times. The gene calls are TRBV5-1 and TRBJ2-5; 9 bases agree with TRBD1. Germline V gives CDR1 SGHRS, CDR2 YFSETQ. The CDR3 runs to 14 residues. The V and J ends lost 1 base and 5 bases, in that order; junction bases with no gene match: 3. The CDR3 DNA sequence: TGCGCCAGCAGCTTGACAGGGGGCTATGAGACCCAGTACTTC. The encoded protein is CASSLTGGYETQYF.

The chain carries TRBV5-6 and TRBJ1-6, with D hard to call. The germline V and J ends were trimmed by 0 bases and 10 bases, with 8 bases remaining between them. The germline V gene encodes CDR1 SGHDT and CDR2 YYEEEE. There are 13 residues in the CDR3. CDR3 residues: CASSLVRESPLHF. The CDR3 bases are TGTGCCAGCAGCTTGGTAAGGGAGTCACCCCTCCACTTT.

J is TRBJ2-7 and V is TRBV2; maybe TRBD1 (5 bases). Deletions cut 1 base from V and 3 bases from J, with 13 bases between. The CDR3 has 15 residues. Germline loops: CDR1 SNHLY, CDR2 FYNNEI. The CDR3 reads CASSEEGVRRYEQYF. The DNA of the CDR3 is TGTGCCAGCAGTGAAGAAGGGGTTCGACGCTACGAGCAGTACTTC.

This clone was detected only a few times. The identical CDR3 is also encoded by other nucleotide sequences in the sample. The chain combines TRBV28 with TRBJ2-7, with 7 bases lining up with TRBD2. V lost 9 bases and J lost 2; bases outside the gene matches: 7. The CDR3 sequence is 13 residues long. In germline, CDR1 is MDHEN, CDR2 SYDVKM. The CDR3 loop reads CASTAGSTYEQYF. The CDR3 region has the DNA TGTGCCAGTACAGCGGGATCTACCTACGAGCAGTACTTC.

This chain joins TRBV18 and TRBJ1-1; 8 nucleotides line up with TRBD1. CDR3 length: 15 amino acids. In germline, CDR1 is KGHSH, CDR2 LQKENI. V shed 0 bases, J shed 4 bases, and the junction held 4 bases outside the gene matches. CDR3 sequence (DNA): TGTGCCAGCTCACCACCGACAGGGGAACCCACTGAAGCTTTCTTT. This translates into CASSPPTGEPTEAFF.

The chain joins TRBV4-1 to TRBJ2-4, with 8 positions matching TRBD2. In germline, CDR1 is MGHRA, CDR2 YSYEKL. The CDR3 has 14 residues. The ends lost 1 base at V and 9 bases at J; junction bases unmatched: 5. The CDR3 DNA sequence: TGCGCCAGCAGCCAAGGAGTGGCGGGGGGCATTCAGTACTTC. This translates into CASSQGVAGGIQYF.